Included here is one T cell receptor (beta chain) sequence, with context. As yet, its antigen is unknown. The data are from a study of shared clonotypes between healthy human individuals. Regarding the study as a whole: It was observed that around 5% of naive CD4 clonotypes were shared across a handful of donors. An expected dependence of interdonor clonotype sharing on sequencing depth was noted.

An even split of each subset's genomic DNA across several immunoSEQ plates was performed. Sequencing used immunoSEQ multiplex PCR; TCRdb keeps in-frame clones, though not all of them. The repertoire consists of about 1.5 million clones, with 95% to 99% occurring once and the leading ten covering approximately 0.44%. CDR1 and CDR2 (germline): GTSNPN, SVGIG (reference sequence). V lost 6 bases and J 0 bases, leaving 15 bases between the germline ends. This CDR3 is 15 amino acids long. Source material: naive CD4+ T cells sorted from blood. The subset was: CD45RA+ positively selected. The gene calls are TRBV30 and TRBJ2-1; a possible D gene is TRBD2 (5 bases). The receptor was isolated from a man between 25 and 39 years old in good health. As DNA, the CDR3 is TGTGCCTGCTTAAGGACTTTCAGCTCCTACAATGAGCAGTTCTTC. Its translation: CACLRTFSSYNEQFF.